This T cell receptor (beta chain) stems from a study of tumor-infiltrating lymphocytes in primary liver carcinoma. For the study at large: Patients of both sexes were 30 to 69 years old. With diameters of about 4 to 11 cm, tumors were stage T1-T3 N0M0. Notes on the study in general: Left bulk and unsorted, the samples did not allow CD4+ and CD8+ repertoires to be compared.

The researchers obtained blood RNA from unsorted whole blood and also extracted germline DNA. The V gene's germline CDR1 is MDHEN and CDR2 SYDVKM. The CDR3 length is 14 residues. From about 0.5 ug of total RNA, TCR beta-specific cDNA was reverse-transcribed using a constant-region primer. The TCR beta library was amplified through three nested multiplex PCR rounds in a modified ARM-PCR procedure. The first two PCR rounds used TRBV1-TRBV30 primers with a Cbeta primer, nine to eleven cycles each. MiXCR, applied by TCRdb to the multiplex PCR reads, yields one record per CDR3 protein. The sample carries approximately 300,000 distinct CDR3 sequences, 50% to 70% recorded once. This clonotype has only one observation. What it binds is not known. Germline and junction disagree at one end, which may indicate a read error.

This clonotype originated in a man between 35 and 55 years old with primary liver carcinoma and hepatitis B virus infection. Material for sequencing was peripheral blood. J is TRBJ2-7 and V is TRBV28; possibly TRBD1 for D (5 bases). The CDR3 loop reads CASMGQGIAHEQCF. The DNA of the CDR3 is TGTGCCAGCATGGGGCAGGGAATTGCCCACGAGCAGTGCTTC.